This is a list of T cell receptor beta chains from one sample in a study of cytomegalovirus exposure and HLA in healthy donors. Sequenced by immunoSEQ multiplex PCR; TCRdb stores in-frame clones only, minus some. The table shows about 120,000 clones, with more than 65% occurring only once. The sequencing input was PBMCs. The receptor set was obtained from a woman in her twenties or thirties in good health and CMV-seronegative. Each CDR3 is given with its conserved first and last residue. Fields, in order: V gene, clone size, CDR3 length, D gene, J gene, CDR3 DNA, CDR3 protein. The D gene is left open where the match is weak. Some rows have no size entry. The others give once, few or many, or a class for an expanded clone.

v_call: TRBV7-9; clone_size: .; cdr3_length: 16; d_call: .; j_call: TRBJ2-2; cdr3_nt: TGTGCCAGCAGCTTGGCGGGGGCGGGGGACACCGGGGAGCTGTTTTTT; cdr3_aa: CASSLAGAGDTGELFF
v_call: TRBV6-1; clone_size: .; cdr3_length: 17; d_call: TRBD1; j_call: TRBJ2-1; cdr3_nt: TGTGCCAGCAGTAAAGGACAGGGCGAAAGCTCCTACAATGAGCAGTTCTTC; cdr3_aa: CASSKGQGESSYNEQFF
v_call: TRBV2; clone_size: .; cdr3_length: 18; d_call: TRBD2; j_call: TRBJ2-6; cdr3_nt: TGTGCCAGCAGTGTTGACGCGGGAGGGCCACGAGGGGCCAACGTCCTGACTTTC; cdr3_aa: CASSVDAGGPRGANVLTF
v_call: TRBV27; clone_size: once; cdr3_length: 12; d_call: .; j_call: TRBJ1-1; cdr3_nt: TGTGCCAGCAGTTCGAGAAATACTGAAGCTTTCTTT; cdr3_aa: CASSSRNTEAFF
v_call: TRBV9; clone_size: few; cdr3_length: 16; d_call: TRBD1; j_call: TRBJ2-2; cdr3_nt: TGTGCCAGCAGCGTAGCGGGACAGGGTAGTACCGGGGAGCTGTTTTTT; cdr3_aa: CASSVAGQGSTGELFF
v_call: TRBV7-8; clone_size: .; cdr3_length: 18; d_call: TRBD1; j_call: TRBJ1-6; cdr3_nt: TGTGCCAGCAGCTTATTCATTCGGACAGGCGGTTTTAATTCACCCCTCCACTTT; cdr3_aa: CASSLFIRTGGFNSPLHF
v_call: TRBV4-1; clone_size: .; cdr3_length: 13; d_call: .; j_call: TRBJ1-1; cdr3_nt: TGCGCCAGCAGCCCACAGGGACACACTGAAGCTTTCTTT; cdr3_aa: CASSPQGHTEAFF
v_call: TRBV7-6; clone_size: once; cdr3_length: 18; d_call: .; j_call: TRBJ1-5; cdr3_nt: .; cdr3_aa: CASSFGSGGSDPHQPQHF
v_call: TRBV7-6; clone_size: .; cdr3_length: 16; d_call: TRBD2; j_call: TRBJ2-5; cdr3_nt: TGTGCCAGCAGCTTATCGAGCGGGGGCTTCCAAGAGACCCAGTACTTC; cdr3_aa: CASSLSSGGFQETQYF
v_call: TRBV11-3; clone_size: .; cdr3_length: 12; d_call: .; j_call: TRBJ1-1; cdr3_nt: TGTGCCAGCGTCCCGAAGGGGCGCCCAGCTTTCTTT; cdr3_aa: CASVPKGRPAFF
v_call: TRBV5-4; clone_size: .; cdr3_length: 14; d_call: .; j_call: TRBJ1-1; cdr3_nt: TGTGCCAGCAGCTTGGACAGGCTGAACACTGAAGCTTTCTTT; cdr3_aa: CASSLDRLNTEAFF
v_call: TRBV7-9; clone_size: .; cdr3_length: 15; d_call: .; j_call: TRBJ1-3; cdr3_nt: TGTGCCAGCAGCTTAGCGCAGGGCCGGGGAAACACCATATATTTT; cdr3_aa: CASSLAQGRGNTIYF
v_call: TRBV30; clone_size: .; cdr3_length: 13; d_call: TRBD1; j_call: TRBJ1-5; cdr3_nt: TGTGCCTGGAGTCTACAGGGGCAGCAGCCCCAGCATTTT; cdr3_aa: CAWSLQGQQPQHF
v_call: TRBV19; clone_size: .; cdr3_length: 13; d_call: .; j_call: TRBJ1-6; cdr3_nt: TGTGCCAGTAGTCCATCAGAGGGTTCACCCCTCCACTTT; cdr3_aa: CASSPSEGSPLHF
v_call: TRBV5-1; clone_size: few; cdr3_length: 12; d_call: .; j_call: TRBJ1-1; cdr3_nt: TGCGCCAGCAGCCTACAGGGAGCTGAAGCTTTCTTT; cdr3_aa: CASSLQGAEAFF
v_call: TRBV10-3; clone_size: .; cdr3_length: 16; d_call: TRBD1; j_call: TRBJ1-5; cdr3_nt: TGTGCCATCAGTGAGTCAGGGACAGGGAGGCATCAGCCCCAGCATTTT; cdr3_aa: CAISESGTGRHQPQHF
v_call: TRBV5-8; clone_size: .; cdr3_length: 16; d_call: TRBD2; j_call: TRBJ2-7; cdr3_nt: TGTGCCAGCAGCTTGGGACTAGCGGGCGTCACCTACGAGCAGTACTTC; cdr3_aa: CASSLGLAGVTYEQYF
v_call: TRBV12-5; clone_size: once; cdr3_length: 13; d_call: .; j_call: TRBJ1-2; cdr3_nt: TGTGCTAGTGGTTTGGTACTTCCCTATGGCTACACCTTC; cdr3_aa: CASGLVLPYGYTF
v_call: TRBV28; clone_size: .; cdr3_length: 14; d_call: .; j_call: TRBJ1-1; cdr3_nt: TGTGCCAGCAGGGGGGCACGGATGAACACTGAAGCTTTCTTT; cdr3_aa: CASRGARMNTEAFF
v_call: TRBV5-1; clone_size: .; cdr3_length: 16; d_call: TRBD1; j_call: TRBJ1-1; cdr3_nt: TGCGCCAGCAGCTTGGCCGGGACAGCAATGAACACTGAAGCTTTCTTT; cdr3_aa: CASSLAGTAMNTEAFF
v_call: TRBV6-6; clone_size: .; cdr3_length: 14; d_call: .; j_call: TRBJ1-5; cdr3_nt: TGTGCCAGTGCCCGGTCGGGGAGCAATCAGCCCCAGCATTTT; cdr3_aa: CASARSGSNQPQHF
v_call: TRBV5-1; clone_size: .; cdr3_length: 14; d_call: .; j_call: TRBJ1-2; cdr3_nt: TGCGCCAGCAGCTTGGAGGGGGACCTCTATGGCTACACCTTC; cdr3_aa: CASSLEGDLYGYTF
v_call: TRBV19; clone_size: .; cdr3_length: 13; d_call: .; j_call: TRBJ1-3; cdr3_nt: TGTGCCAGTAGCGGAGGGCCGGGAAACACCATATATTTT; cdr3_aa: CASSGGPGNTIYF
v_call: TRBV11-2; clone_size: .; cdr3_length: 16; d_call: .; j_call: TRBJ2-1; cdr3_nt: TGTGCCAGCAGCGGGGAGCGACAGGAAGATTACAATGAGCAGTTCTTC; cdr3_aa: CASSGERQEDYNEQFF
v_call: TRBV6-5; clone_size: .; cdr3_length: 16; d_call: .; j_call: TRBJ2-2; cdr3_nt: TGTGCCAGCAGTTACGTCGGGAATAGTGGCACCGGGGAGCTGTTTTTT; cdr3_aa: CASSYVGNSGTGELFF
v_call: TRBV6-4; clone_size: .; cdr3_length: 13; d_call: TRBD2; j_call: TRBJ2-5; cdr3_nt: TGTGCCAGCAGTGACTCGACCAGCGGGGGCCGATACTTC; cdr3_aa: CASSDSTSGGRYF
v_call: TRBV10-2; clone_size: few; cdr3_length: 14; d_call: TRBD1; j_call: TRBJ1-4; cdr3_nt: TGCGCCAGCAGTGAAAACAGGGGGCATGAAAAACTGTTTTTT; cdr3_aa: CASSENRGHEKLFF
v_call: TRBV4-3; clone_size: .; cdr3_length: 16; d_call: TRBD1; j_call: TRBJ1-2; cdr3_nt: TGCGCCAGCAGCCAAGATGGGGACAGGAACGGGTATGGCTACACCTTC; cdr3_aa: CASSQDGDRNGYGYTF
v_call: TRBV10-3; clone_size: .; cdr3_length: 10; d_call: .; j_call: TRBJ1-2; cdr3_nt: TGTGCCACCCACCAGGATGGCTACACCTTC; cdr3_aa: CATHQDGYTF
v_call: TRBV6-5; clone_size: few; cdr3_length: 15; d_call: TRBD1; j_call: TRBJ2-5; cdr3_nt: TGTGCCAGCAGTTCCCTCGGGACAGGGTCAGAGACCCAGTACTTC; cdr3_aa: CASSSLGTGSETQYF
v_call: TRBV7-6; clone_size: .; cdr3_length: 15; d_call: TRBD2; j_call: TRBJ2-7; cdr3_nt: TGTGCCAGCAGCCGATTTAGCGGGGACGGAGGCGAGCAGTACTTC; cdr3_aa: CASSRFSGDGGEQYF
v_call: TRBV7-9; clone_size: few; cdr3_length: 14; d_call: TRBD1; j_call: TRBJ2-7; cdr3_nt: TGTGCCAGCAGCTTGGACAGGGGATACCCCGAGCAGTACTTC; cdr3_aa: CASSLDRGYPEQYF
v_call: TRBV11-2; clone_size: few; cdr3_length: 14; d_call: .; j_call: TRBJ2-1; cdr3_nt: TGTGCCAGCAGCTCTTCGACAATTTACAATGAGCAGTTCTTC; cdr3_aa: CASSSSTIYNEQFF
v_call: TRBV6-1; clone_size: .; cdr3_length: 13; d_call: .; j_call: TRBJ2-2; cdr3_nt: TGTGCCAGCATTCGGACTCTTGCCGGGGAGCTGTTTTTT; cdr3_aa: CASIRTLAGELFF
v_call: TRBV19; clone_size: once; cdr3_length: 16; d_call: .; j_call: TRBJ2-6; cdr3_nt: TGTGCCAGTAGTCGTCGACAAGACTCTGGGGCCAACGTCCTGACTTTC; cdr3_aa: CASSRRQDSGANVLTF
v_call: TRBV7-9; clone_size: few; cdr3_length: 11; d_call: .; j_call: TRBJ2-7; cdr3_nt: TGTGCCAGCAGTGGAGACTACGAGCAGTACTTC; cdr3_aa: CASSGDYEQYF
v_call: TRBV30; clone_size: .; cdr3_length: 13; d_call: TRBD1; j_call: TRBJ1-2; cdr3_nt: TGTGCCTGGAGATTTGCAGGGGGCCTTGGCTACACCTTC; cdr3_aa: CAWRFAGGLGYTF
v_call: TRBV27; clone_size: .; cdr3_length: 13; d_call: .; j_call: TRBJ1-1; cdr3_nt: TGTGCCAGCAGTTTCTCAGCCAGGGGTGAAGCTTTCTTT; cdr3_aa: CASSFSARGEAFF
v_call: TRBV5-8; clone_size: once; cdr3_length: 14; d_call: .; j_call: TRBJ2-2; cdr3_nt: TGTGCCAGCAGACCCAGGGGCTACACCGGGGAGCTGTTTTTT; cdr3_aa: CASRPRGYTGELFF
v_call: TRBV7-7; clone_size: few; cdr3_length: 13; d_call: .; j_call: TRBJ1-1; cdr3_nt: TGTGCTAGCAGCTTAGGCCAGGGTTCTGAAGCTTTCTTT; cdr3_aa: CASSLGQGSEAFF
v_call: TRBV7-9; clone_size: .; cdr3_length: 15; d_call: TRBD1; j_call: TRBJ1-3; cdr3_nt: TGTGCCAGCAGCACACGACCGGGACAGGGGAACACCATATATTTT; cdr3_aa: CASSTRPGQGNTIYF
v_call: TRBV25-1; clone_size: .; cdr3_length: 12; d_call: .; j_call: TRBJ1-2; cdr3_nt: TGTGCCAGCAGTGAGTTCGGAGTGGGCTACACCTTC; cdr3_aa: CASSEFGVGYTF